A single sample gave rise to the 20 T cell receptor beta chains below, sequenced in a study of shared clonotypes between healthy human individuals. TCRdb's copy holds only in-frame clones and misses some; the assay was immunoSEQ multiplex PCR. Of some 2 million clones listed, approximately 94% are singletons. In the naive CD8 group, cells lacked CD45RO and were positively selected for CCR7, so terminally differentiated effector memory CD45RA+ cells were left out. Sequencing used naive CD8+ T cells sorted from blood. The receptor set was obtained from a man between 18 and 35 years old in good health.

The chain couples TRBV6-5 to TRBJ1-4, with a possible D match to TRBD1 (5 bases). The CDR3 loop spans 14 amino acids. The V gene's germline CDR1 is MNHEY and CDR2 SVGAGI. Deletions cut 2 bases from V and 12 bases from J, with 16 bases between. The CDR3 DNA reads TGTGCCAGCAGTTACGGGTCCTCAGGGTATGAACTGTTTTTT. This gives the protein CASSYGSSGYELFF.

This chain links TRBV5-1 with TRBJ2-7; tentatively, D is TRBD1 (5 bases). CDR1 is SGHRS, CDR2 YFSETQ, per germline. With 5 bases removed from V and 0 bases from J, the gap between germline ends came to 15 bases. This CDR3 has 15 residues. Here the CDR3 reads CASRPPQGSSYEQYF. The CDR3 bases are TGCGCCAGCAGACCCCCCCAGGGATCCTCCTACGAGCAGTACTTC.

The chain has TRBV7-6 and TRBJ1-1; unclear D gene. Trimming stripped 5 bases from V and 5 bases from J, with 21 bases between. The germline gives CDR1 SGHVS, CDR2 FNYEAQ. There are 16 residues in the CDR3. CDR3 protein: CASSHPGESGRTEAFF. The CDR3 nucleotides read TGTGCCAGCAGCCATCCTGGGGAGTCGGGTCGAACTGAAGCTTTCTTT.

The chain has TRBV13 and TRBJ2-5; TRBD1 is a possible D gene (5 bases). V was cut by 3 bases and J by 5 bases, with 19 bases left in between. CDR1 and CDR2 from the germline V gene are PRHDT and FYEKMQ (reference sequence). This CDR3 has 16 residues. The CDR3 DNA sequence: TGTGCCAGCAGCTTCCTCCAGGGCACAAAGAGGGAGACCCAGTACTTC. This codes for CASSFLQGTKRETQYF.

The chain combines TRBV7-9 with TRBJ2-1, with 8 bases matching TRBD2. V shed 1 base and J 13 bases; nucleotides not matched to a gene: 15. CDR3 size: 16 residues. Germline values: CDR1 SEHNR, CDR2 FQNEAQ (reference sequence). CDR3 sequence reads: CASSLGLARPGIGQFF. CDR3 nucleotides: TGTGCCAGCAGCTTAGGACTAGCGCGCCCCGGAATAGGACAGTTCTTC.

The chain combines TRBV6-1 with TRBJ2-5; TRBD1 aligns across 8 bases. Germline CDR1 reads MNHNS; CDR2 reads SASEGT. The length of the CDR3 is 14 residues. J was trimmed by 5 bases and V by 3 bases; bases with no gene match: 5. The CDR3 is CASSESGGWETQYF. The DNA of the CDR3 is TGTGCCAGCAGTGAGTCAGGGGGCTGGGAGACCCAGTACTTC.

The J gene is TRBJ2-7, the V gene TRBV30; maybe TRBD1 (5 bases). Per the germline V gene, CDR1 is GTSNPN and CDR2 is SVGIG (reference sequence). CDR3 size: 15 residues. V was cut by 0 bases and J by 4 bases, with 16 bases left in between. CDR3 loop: CAWSVLTGVNYEQYF. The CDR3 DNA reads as TGTGCCTGGAGTGTACTTACAGGTGTTAATTACGAGCAGTACTTC.

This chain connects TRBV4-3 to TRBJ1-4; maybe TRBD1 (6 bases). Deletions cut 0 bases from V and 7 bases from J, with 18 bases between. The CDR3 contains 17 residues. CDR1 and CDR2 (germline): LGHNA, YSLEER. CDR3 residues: CASSQDHMTGTAEKLFF. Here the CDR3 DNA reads TGCGCCAGCAGCCAAGATCATATGACAGGCACAGCTGAAAAACTGTTTTTT.

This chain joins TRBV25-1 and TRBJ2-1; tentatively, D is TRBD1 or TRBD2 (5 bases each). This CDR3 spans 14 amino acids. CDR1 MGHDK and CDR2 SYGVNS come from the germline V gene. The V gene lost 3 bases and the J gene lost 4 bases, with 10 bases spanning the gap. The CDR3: CASSDVGGYNEQFF. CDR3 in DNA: TGTGCCAGCAGTGATGTTGGGGGATACAATGAGCAGTTCTTC.

Here the CDR3 reads CASSASRTSRDTQYF. In DNA, the CDR3 is TGTGCCAGCAGCGCGTCCCGGACTAGCAGGGATACGCAGTATTTT. The chain joins TRBV9 to TRBJ2-3; the match to TRBD2 covers 8 bases. CDR3 length: 15 amino acids. The ends lost 3 bases at V and 6 bases at J; junction bases unmatched: 9. The germline gives CDR1 SGDLS, CDR2 YYNGEE. Drawing the rest from reference TRBV9 and TRBJ2-3, the complete variable domain is DSGVTQTPKHLITATGQRVTLRCSPRSGDLSVYWYQQSLDQGLQFLIQYYNGEERAKGNILERFSAQQFPDLHSELNLSSLELGDSALYFCASSASRTSRDTQYFGPGTRLTVL.

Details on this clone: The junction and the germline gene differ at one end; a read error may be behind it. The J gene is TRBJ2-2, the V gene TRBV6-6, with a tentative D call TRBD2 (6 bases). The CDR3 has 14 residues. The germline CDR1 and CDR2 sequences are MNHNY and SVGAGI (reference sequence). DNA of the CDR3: TGTGCCAGCAGCCCGGGACTTAACACCGAGGAGCTGTTTTTT. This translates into CASSPGLNTEELFF.

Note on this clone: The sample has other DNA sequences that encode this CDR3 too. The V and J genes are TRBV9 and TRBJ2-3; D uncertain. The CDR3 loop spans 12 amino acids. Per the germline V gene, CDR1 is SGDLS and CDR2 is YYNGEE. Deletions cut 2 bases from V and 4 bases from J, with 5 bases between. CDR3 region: CASSVTADTQYF. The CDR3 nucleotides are TGTGCCAGCAGCGTCACAGCAGATACGCAGTATTTT.

CDR3 nucleotides: TGTGCCAGCATCGACAGCTACGAGCAGTACTTC. It encodes CASIDSYEQYF. The V call is TRBV5-5, the J call TRBJ2-7, with D possibly being TRBD1 (5 bases). V was cut by 6 bases and J by 3 bases, with 7 bases left in between. The germline gives CDR1 SGHKS, CDR2 YYEKEE (reference sequence). This CDR3 has 11 residues.

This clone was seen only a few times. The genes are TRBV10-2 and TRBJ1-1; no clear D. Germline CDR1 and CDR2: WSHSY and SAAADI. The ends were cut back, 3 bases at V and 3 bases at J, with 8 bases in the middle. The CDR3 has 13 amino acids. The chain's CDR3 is CASSDGIYTEAFF. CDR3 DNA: TGCGCCAGCAGTGACGGAATATACACTGAAGCTTTCTTT.

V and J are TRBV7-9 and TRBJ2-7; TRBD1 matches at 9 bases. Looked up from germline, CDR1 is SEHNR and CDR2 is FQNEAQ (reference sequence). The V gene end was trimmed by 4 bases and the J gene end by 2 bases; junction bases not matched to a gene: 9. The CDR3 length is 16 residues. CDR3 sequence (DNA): TGTGCCAGCAGCTCGGAACCGGGACAGGGAACCTACGAGCAGTACTTC. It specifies CASSSEPGQGTYEQYF.

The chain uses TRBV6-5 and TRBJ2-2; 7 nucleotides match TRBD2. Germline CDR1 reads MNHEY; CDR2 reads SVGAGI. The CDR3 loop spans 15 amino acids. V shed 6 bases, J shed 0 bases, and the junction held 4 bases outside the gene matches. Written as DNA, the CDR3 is TGTGCCAGCAGCTTCCTAGCGGCGAACACCGGGGAGCTGTTTTTT. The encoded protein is CASSFLAANTGELFF.

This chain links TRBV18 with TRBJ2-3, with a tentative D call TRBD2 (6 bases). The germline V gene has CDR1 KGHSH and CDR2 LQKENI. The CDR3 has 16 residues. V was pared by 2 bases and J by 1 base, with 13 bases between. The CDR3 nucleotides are TGTGCCAGCTCACCAGGGAGGAATCGAGGCACAGATACGCAGTATTTT. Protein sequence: CASSPGRNRGTDTQYF.

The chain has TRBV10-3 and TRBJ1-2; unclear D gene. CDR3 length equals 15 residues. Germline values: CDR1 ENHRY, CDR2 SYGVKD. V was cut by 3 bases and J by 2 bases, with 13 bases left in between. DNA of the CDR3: TGTGCCATCAGTGATCAACCTAATGGCAACTATGGCTACACCTTC. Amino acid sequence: CAISDQPNGNYGYTF.

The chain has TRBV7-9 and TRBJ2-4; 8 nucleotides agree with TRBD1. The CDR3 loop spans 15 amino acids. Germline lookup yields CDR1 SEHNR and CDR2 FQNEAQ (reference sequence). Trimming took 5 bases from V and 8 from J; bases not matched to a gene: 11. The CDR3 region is CASSRERTGRDIQYF. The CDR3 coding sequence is TGTGCCAGCAGCCGCGAGAGGACAGGGCGGGACATTCAGTACTTC.

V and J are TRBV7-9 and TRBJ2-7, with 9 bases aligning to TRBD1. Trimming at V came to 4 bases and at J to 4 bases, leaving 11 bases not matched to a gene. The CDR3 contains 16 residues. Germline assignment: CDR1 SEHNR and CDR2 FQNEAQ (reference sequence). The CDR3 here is CASSSPGQGLLYEQYF. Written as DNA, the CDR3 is TGTGCCAGCAGCTCTCCGGGACAGGGTTTACTTTACGAGCAGTACTTC.